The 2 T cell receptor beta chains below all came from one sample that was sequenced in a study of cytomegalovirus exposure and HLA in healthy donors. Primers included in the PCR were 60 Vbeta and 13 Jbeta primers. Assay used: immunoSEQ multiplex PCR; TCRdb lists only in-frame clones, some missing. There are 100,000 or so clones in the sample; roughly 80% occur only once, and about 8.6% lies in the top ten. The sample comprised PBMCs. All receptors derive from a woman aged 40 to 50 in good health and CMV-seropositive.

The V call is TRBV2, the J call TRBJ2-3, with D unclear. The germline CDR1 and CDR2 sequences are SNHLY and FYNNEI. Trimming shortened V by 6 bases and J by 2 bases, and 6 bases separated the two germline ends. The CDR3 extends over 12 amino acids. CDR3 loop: CASRADTDTQYF. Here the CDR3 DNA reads TGTGCCAGCAGGGCCGACACAGATACGCAGTATTTT.

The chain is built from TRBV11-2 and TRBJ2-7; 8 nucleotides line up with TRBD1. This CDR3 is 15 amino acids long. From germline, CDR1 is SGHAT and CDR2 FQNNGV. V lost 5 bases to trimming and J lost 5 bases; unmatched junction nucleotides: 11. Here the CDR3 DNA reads TGTGCCAGCAGCAACGACTGGGACAGGATCGACGAGCAGTACTTC. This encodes CASSNDWDRIDEQYF.